This T cell receptor (beta chain) was profiled in a study of cytomegalovirus exposure and HLA in healthy donors. PCR used 60 Vbeta primers and 13 Jbeta primers. Some clones are missing from TCRdb's copy, which holds only in-frame ones; the method was immunoSEQ multiplex PCR. The sample shows about 88,000 clones, 75% to 85% of them seen only once. Whole-study results and caveats: A few CMV-associated chains were confirmed in vitro to be specific for CMV antigens.

A word on this clone: What it recognizes is unknown.

Germline CDR1 reads MNHEY; CDR2 reads SVGAGI. Trimming cost V 6 bases and J 6 bases; bases outside gene matches: 5. CDR3 size: 13 residues. What was sequenced was PBMCs. V is TRBV6-5 and J is TRBJ1-3; 7 positions match TRBD1. This sequence originates from a woman in her 40s in good health and CMV-seronegative. DNA of the CDR3: TGTGCCAGCAGCCCCACAGGGGCAAACACCATATATTTT. Its protein product is CASSPTGANTIYF.